This TCR beta chain derives from a study of tumor-infiltrating lymphocytes in primary liver carcinoma. Study background: Per sample, productive TCRbeta reads numbered roughly 3.5 to 7.13 million, similar across tissue types. Study conclusions and caveats: Roughly 7-25% of top clones, and no more, occurred in all five tumor regions.

This CDR3 region has 16 residues. Germline CDR1 reads SGHAT; CDR2 reads FQNNGV. V lost 4 bases and J lost 4; bases outside the gene matches: 8. The source material, roughly 20-31 mg of unsorted bulk tissue, was used to co-extract RNA and DNA. Starting from approximately 0.45 ug of total RNA, TCR beta cDNA was produced with a primer in the constant region. Three rounds of nested multiplex PCR with slightly modified ARM-PCR produced TCR beta libraries. Amplification in the first two PCR rounds was performed using TRBV1-TRBV30 forward primers and a C-beta reverse primer for 10 cycles each. TCRdb re-called the multiplex PCR reads through MiXCR, storing one row per CDR3 protein. The sample has roughly 120,000 distinct CDR3 sequences; approximately 70% are singletons. As concerns this clonotype: Its antigen is still unknown.

J is TRBJ2-5 and V is TRBV11-2; TRBD2 matches at 11 bases. Sequencing was performed on liver tumor tissue from sampling region 1. The subset is: tumor region T1, superior pole. The source of this sequence is a woman aged 55-69 years with primary liver carcinoma and hepatitis B virus infection. DNA for the CDR3: TGTGCCAGCAGCTCGTCATACGGACTAGCGGGAGAGACCCAGTACTTC. This gives the protein CASSSSYGLAGETQYF.